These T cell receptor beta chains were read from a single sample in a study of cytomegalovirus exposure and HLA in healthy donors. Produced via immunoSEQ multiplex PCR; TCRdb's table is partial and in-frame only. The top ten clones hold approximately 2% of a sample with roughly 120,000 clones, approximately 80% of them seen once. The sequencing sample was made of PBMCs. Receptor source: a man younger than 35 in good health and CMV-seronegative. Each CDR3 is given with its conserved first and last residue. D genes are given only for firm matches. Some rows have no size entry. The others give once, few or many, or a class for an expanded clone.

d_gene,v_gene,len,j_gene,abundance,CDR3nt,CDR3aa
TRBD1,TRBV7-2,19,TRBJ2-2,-,TGTGCCAGCAGCTTAGTCCTCCCGGGACAGGGCCAGAGAACCGGGGAGCTGTTTTTT,CASSLVLPGQGQRTGELFF
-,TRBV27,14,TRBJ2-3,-,TGTGCCAGCAGTTTATCCGGGAGCACAGATACGCAGTATTTT,CASSLSGSTDTQYF
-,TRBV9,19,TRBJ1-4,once,TGTGCCAGCAGCTCTCCCCCTCGCGGGGGGAGTGCAACTAATGAAAAACTGTTTTTT,CASSSPPRGGSATNEKLFF
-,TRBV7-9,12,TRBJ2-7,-,TGTGCCAGCAGCTTAGGAGGCGCCGAGCAGTACTTC,CASSLGGAEQYF
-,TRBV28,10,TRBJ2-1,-,TGTGCCACTTCGCGAGTCGAGCAGTTCTTC,CATSRVEQFF
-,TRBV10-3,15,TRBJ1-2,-,TGCGCCATCAGTGAGGAGGGCAGGTTGACCTATGGCTACACCTTC,CAISEEGRLTYGYTF
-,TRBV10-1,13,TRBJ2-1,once,TGCGCCAGCAGCTTACAGGTTTGGGATGAGCAGTTCTTC,CASSLQVWDEQFF
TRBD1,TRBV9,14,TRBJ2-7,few,TGTGCCAGCAGCGTAGGCGGGACAGGTTACGAGCAGTACTTC,CASSVGGTGYEQYF
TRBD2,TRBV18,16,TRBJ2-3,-,TGTGCCAGCTCTCTCCAAGGGGCCGGGGGGGCAGATACGCAGTATTTT,CASSLQGAGGADTQYF
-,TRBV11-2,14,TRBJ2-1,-,TGTGCCAGCAGCCCCCAGCGGTCCTACAATGAGCAGTTCTTC,CASSPQRSYNEQFF
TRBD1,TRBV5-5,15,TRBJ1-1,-,TGTGCCAGCAGCTTGGTCGGGACAGGGGATACTGAAGCTTTCTTT,CASSLVGTGDTEAFF
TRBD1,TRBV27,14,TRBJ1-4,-,TGTGCCAGCAGTTTACAGGGGGTTGGGGAAAAACTGTTTTTT,CASSLQGVGEKLFF
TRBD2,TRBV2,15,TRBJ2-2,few,TGTGCCAGCTCTAGACTAGCGCGGAACACCGGGGAGCTGTTTTTT,CASSRLARNTGELFF
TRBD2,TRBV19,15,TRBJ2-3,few,TGTGCCAGTAGTCCTATAGCGGGAGGGCCGAATACGCAGTATTTT,CASSPIAGGPNTQYF
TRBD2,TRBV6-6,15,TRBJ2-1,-,TGTGCCAGTTTAGAAGCGACTAGCGGCCACAATGAGCAGTTCTTC,CASLEATSGHNEQFF
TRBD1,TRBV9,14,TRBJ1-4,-,TGTGCCAGCAGCGTGGGACAGAATTATGAAAAACTGTTTTTT,CASSVGQNYEKLFF
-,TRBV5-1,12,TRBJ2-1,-,TGCGCCAGCAGCCCGGGATATGTTGAGCAGTTCTTC,CASSPGYVEQFF
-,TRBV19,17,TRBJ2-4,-,TGTGCCAGTAGTCCCGGTTGGTTGCGGGAAACCAAAAACATTCAGTACTTC,CASSPGWLRETKNIQYF
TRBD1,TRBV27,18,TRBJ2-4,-,TGTGCCAGCAGTTTACACCCCGTTCCGGGACAGGGTGGAAACATTCAGTACTTC,CASSLHPVPGQGGNIQYF
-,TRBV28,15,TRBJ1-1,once,TGTGCCAGCAGTTTATGGTCTCAGGCTTTAACTGAAGCTTTCTTT,CASSLWSQALTEAFF
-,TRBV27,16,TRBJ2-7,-,TGTGCCAGCAGTTTATCGATCCTGGGCTTGGACTACGAGCAGTACTTC,CASSLSILGLDYEQYF
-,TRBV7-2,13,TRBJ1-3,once,TGTGCCAGCAGAGGGACTCTTGGAAACACCATATATTTT,CASRGTLGNTIYF
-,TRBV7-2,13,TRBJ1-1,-,TGTGCCAGCAGCTTAGAGACAGTCGCTGAAGCTTTCTTT,CASSLETVAEAFF
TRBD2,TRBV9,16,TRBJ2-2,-,TGTGCCAGCAGCGAGGGACTAGCGGGATACACCGGGGAGCTGTTTTTT,CASSEGLAGYTGELFF
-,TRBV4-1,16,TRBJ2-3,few,TGCGCCAGCAGCCAACCATCACGGGGAGGTCGGGATACGCAGTATTTT,CASSQPSRGGRDTQYF
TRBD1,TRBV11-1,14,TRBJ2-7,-,TGTGCCAGCAGGCTGGGACAGGGGGCTGGGGAGCAGTACTTC,CASRLGQGAGEQYF
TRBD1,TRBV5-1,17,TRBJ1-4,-,TGCGCCAGCAGCCGGGACAGGGGGCGTTTTGCTAATGAAAAACTGTTTTTT,CASSRDRGRFANEKLFF